The 21 T cell receptor beta chains below come from one sample, sequenced in a study of CD8+ T cells in alopecia areata. It was cDNA, reverse transcribed from extracted RNA, that served as the sequencing template. Generated by immunoSEQ multiplex PCR, the TCRdb table keeps only in-frame clones and is missing some. Altogether roughly 180,000 clones are present, around 56% being singletons, with the ten largest covering less than 3.5%. Documented treatment: oral pan-JAK inhibitor, 5-10 mg twice daily. The sequencing here drew on CD4+ T cells sorted from blood, taken at week 4, from a patient treated with tofacitinib. All receptors derive from a human donor with alopecia areata.

This clone came up a few times. This chain joins TRBV29-1 and TRBJ2-1; weak D call: TRBD2 (6 bases). Trimming left V 7 bases short and J 8 bases short, with 15 bases between. The CDR3 has 12 amino acids. Germline values: CDR1 SQVTM, CDR2 ANQGSEA. CDR3 protein: CSAGGRGDEQFF. Written as DNA, the CDR3 is TGCAGCGCCGGGGGTCGTGGCGATGAGCAGTTCTTC.

The rearrangement uses TRBV4-2 and TRBJ1-3; D not certain. Trimming removed 0 bases at V and 0 bases at J, with 9 bases between. Germline V gives CDR1 LGHNA, CDR2 YNFKEQ. This CDR3 spans 16 amino acids. Here the CDR3 reads CASSQDASNSGNTIYF. As DNA, the CDR3 is TGTGCCAGCAGCCAAGATGCCAGCAACTCTGGAAACACCATATATTTT.

The V and J genes are TRBV18 and TRBJ2-5; D unresolved. Looked up from germline, CDR1 is KGHSH and CDR2 is LQKENI. The CDR3 extends over 14 amino acids. The germline V and J ends were trimmed by 3 bases and 5 bases, with 13 bases remaining between them. Written as DNA, the CDR3 is TGTGCCAGCTCACCTCCAAGTCGAAGGGAGACCCAGTACTTC. It yields the protein CASSPPSRRETQYF.

The chain is built from TRBV30 and TRBJ2-4; perhaps D is TRBD1 or TRBD2 (5 bases each). This CDR3 has 16 residues. Trimming shortened V by 1 base and J by 0 bases, and 13 bases separated the two germline ends. Per the germline V gene, CDR1 is GTSNPN and CDR2 is SVGIG (reference sequence). The CDR3 reads CAWSGGAALAKNIQYF. In DNA, the CDR3 is TGTGCCTGGAGTGGAGGGGCAGCCTTAGCCAAAAACATTCAGTACTTC.

This clone was observed a few times. The chain is built from TRBV2 and TRBJ2-3; D ambiguous. Germline V CDR1 and CDR2: SNHLY, FYNNEI. The CDR3 contains 12 residues. With 2 bases removed from V and 0 bases from J, the gap between germline ends came to 0 bases. The CDR3 here is CASSESTDTQYF. CDR3 DNA: TGTGCCAGCAGTGAAAGCACAGATACGCAGTATTTT.

This chain uses TRBV25-1 with TRBJ1-5; tentatively, D is TRBD1 (6 bases). Germline lookup yields CDR1 MGHDK and CDR2 SYGVNS. V lost 6 bases, J lost 2 bases, and 14 bases lay in between. The CDR3 sequence is 15 residues long. CDR3 sequence (DNA): TGTGCCAGCAGCCCACAGACAGGAGGCAATCAGCCCCAGCATTTT. It yields the protein CASSPQTGGNQPQHF.

Comment on this clone: The sample holds other DNA sequences that translate to the same CDR3. The rearrangement joins TRBV5-4 to TRBJ1-1, with TRBD1 as a possible D gene (5 bases). The V end was cut by 4 bases, the J end by 1 base, with 8 bases between. CDR1 and CDR2 (germline): SGHNT, YYREEE (reference sequence). The CDR3 extends over 13 amino acids. The CDR3 DNA reads TGTGCCAGCAGCCTAACAGGGAACACTGAAGCTTTCTTT. Its protein product is CASSLTGNTEAFF.

The chain carries TRBV5-6 and TRBJ2-5; D assignment may be TRBD1 or TRBD2 (5 bases each). V lost 0 bases and J 4 bases, leaving 10 bases between the germline ends. The CDR3 totals 14 residues. CDR1 is SGHDT and CDR2 is YYEEEE in the germline V gene. CDR3 bases: TGTGCCAGCAGCTTGGGAGGGACGGCAGAGACCCAGTACTTC. The encoded protein is CASSLGGTAETQYF.

The rearrangement uses TRBV29-1 and TRBJ1-3, with D possibly TRBD1 on 5 matching bases. CDR1 is SQVTM and CDR2 is ANQGSEA in the germline V gene. The CDR3 loop spans 14 amino acids. Trimming took off 6 bases at V and 0 bases at J, with 12 bases between the two ends. This CDR3 is CSVASGGSGNTIYF. In nucleotides, the CDR3 is TGCAGCGTGGCATCGGGGGGCTCTGGAAACACCATATATTTT.

This clone has more than one count but fewer than ten. The J gene is TRBJ1-1, the V gene TRBV30; D is perhaps TRBD1 (6 bases). V was clipped by 6 bases and J by 6 bases, with 14 bases between them. Germline CDR1 is GTSNPN and CDR2 is SVGIG (reference sequence). The CDR3 totals 12 residues. The CDR3 loop reads CACPGHVSEAFF. The CDR3 DNA sequence: TGTGCCTGTCCGGGACACGTTTCTGAAGCTTTCTTT. The full variable domain, with the rest looked up from reference TRBV30 and TRBJ1-1, is SQTIHQWPATLVQPVGSPLSLECTVEGTSNPNLYWYRQAAGRGLQLLFYSVGIGQISSEVPQNLSASRPQDRQFILSSKKLLLSDSGFYLCACPGHVSEAFFGQGTRLTVV.

The rearrangement joins TRBV27 to TRBJ1-5; D uncertain. Germline CDR1 reads MNHEY; CDR2 reads SMNVEV (reference sequence). CDR3 size: 15 residues. V was cut by 0 bases and J by 3 bases, with 9 bases left in between. The CDR3 nucleotides read TGTGCCAGCAGTTTATCCTTCACCCTCAATCAGCCCCAGCATTTT. Residues: CASSLSFTLNQPQHF.

This clone was seen a few times. The V gene is TRBV19, the J gene TRBJ2-7; 10 nucleotides agree with TRBD2. Germline CDR1 LNHDA, CDR2 SQIVND (reference sequence). V shed 5 bases, J shed 0 bases, and the junction held 7 bases outside the gene matches. CDR3 length equals 16 residues. The CDR3 DNA reads TGTGCCAGTAGTTCCAGCGGGGGGGACTTCTCCTACGAGCAGTACTTC. This sequence encodes CASSSSGGDFSYEQYF. Together with reference TRBV19 and TRBJ2-7, the CDR3 gives the full variable domain: DGGITQSPKYLFRKEGQNVTLSCEQNLNHDAMYWYRQDPGQGLRLIYYSQIVNDFQKGDIAEGYSVSREKKESFPLTVTSAQKNPTAFYLCASSSSGGDFSYEQYFGPGTRLTVT.

The chain links TRBV4-3 to TRBJ1-3; D gene uncertain. The CDR3 length is 15 residues. V lost 4 bases to trimming and J lost 0 bases, with 10 bases between them. Germline assignment: CDR1 LGHNA and CDR2 YSLEER. This CDR3 is CASSLAGSSGNTIYF. The CDR3 DNA reads TGCGCCAGCAGCCTCGCGGGGAGCTCTGGAAACACCATATATTTT.

V usage is TRBV4-3 and J usage is TRBJ2-7; 9 nucleotides agree with TRBD1. J was trimmed by 1 base and V by 6 bases; bases with no gene match: 13. The CDR3 totals 17 residues. Germline V lookup: CDR1 LGHNA, CDR2 YSLEER. Here the CDR3 reads CASSPESLDRGSYEQYF. CDR3 DNA sequence: TGCGCCAGCAGTCCCGAATCGTTGGACAGGGGATCCTACGAGCAGTACTTC.

The genes are TRBV29-1 and TRBJ1-2; a weak D match, TRBD1 (5 bases). The CDR3 sequence is 11 residues long. Looked up from germline, CDR1 is SQVTM and CDR2 is ANQGSEA. Trimming shortened V by 7 bases and J by 5 bases, and 11 bases separated the two germline ends. CDR3 DNA sequence: TGCAGCGACACGACAGCTTATGGCTACACCTTC. Translated: CSDTTAYGYTF.

The gene calls are TRBV7-9 and TRBJ2-3, with 8 bases identical to TRBD2. Unmatched junction bases numbered 10, after V lost 6 bases and J lost 5 bases. Germline V gene sequence: CDR1 SEHNR, CDR2 FQNEAQ (reference sequence). The CDR3 is made up of 15 amino acids. The CDR3 here is CASRNTGLGGDTQYF. CDR3 sequence (DNA): TGTGCCAGCAGAAATACGGGACTAGGGGGAGATACGCAGTATTTT.

V usage is TRBV9 and J usage is TRBJ2-2, with D hard to call. V was pared by 3 bases and J by 1 base, with 7 bases between. The CDR3 extends over 14 amino acids. The germline V gene encodes CDR1 SGDLS and CDR2 YYNGEE. The CDR3 DNA reads TGTGCCAGCAGCGGCCCCGGGAACACCGGGGAGCTGTTTTTT. Protein product: CASSGPGNTGELFF.

CDR3: CASKKTTNEKLFF. CDR3 nucleotide sequence: TGTGCCAGCAAGAAGACGACTAATGAAAAACTGTTTTTT. The V gene is TRBV6-1, the J gene TRBJ1-4; D is undetermined. Trimming cost V 7 bases and J 2 bases, with 8 bases left between them. This CDR3 has 13 amino acids. Per the germline V gene, CDR1 is MNHNS and CDR2 is SASEGT.

This chain joins TRBV11-2 and TRBJ2-3; perhaps TRBD2 as D (6 bases). Germline CDR1 is SGHAT and CDR2 is FQNNGV. CDR3 size: 12 residues. V lost 11 bases to trimming and J lost 3 bases, with 12 bases between them. This chain's CDR3 is CACGVGTDTQYF. The CDR3 nucleotides read TGTGCCTGCGGGGTCGGAACAGATACGCAGTATTTT.

In this sample, this clone turned up a few times. CDR3 nucleotide sequence: TGTGCCCTAAAAGTAGCGCGAAGCACAGATACGCAGTATTTT. Translating it yields CALKVARSTDTQYF. J is TRBJ2-3 and V is TRBV30; D perhaps matches TRBD2 (5 bases). This CDR3 has 14 residues. CDR1 is GTSNPN, CDR2 SVGIG, per germline (reference sequence). Trimming removed 8 bases at V and 0 bases at J, with 15 bases between.

This clone occurred a few times. The rearrangement joins TRBV5-1 to TRBJ2-5; either TRBD1 or TRBD2 may fit D (6 bases each). Germline loops: CDR1 SGHRS, CDR2 YFSETQ. The CDR3 runs 15 residues. With 4 bases removed from V and 4 bases from J, the gap between germline ends came to 17 bases. The CDR3 sequence: CASSPFTGAGETQYF. The CDR3 nucleotides are TGCGCCAGCAGCCCCTTTACGGGGGCGGGAGAGACCCAGTACTTC.